Each of the 2 T cell receptor beta chains below was sequenced from the same sample in a study of spatial heterogeneity in lung cancer. As for time point: blood at routine non-recurrence follow-up after resection. TCRdb processed the 5' RACE reads anew with MiXCR; each CDR3 protein has one entry. The sample holds 35,000 to 45,000 distinct CDR3 sequences, more than 20% seen once. The sample was PBMCs, taken at follow-up. These receptors were taken from a female donor with early-stage non-small cell lung cancer.

This clonotype was seen many times. The genes are TRBV10-3 and TRBJ1-1, with D perhaps TRBD1 (6 bases). CDR3 length: 14 amino acids. V lost 6 bases and J 3 bases, leaving 14 bases between the germline ends. Germline V gene data show CDR1 as ENHRY and CDR2 as SYGVKD. CDR3 sequence: CAISVQGPDTEAFF. The CDR3 DNA reads as TGTGCCATCAGCGTACAGGGTCCTGACACTGAAGCTTTCTTT.

The V call is TRBV6-5, the J call TRBJ2-6; D is possibly TRBD1 (5 bases). Trimming removed 2 bases from V and 0 bases from J, with 14 bases in between. CDR3 size: 18 residues. From germline, CDR1 is MNHEY and CDR2 SVGAGI. DNA of the CDR3: TGTGCCAGCAGTTACGCCTTGCAGGGCTTCTCTGGGGCCAACGTCCTGACTTTC. Translated, it gives CASSYALQGFSGANVLTF.